These 30 T cell receptor beta chains were all obtained from the same sample, sequenced in a study of blood T cell repertoires in COVID-19 (dated by TCRdb to 2018 to 2021). The method was the immunoSEQ multiplex PCR assay. TCRdb provides this immuneACCESS table in a form limited to in-frame rearrangements. Some clones are lacking; in checked studies, under half of them reflect an unresolved V gene, and why the rest are absent is not known. The sample data list some 200,000 clones, and about 88% of these were observed just once. The top ten clones comprise 7% to 7.5% of the sample. The sequencing sample was made of peripheral blood. These receptors originate from a woman older than 75 in a cohort sampled during active or convalescent COVID-19.

The V call is TRBV10-2, the J call TRBJ2-6, with a tentative D call TRBD2 (5 bases). The CDR3 runs to 16 residues. Trimming left V 7 bases short and J 3 bases short, with 16 bases between. Germline V gene data show CDR1 as WSHSY and CDR2 as SAAADI. The CDR3 region is CASITTDGGGANVLTF. The CDR3 DNA reads as TGCGCCAGCATCACTACTGACGGAGGTGGGGCCAACGTCCTGACTTTC.

J is TRBJ1-1 and V is TRBV7-8, with a weak D call TRBD1 (5 bases). Trimming shortened V by 5 bases and J by 0 bases, and 13 bases separated the two germline ends. This CDR3 region has 15 residues. Germline loops: CDR1 SGHVS, CDR2 FQNEAQ. CDR3 nucleotide sequence: TGTGCCAGCAGCGCAGGGTCGGCGGTGAACACTGAAGCTTTCTTT. Protein sequence: CASSAGSAVNTEAFF.

The chain recombines TRBV18 with TRBJ1-5; D not certain. In germline, CDR1 is KGHSH, CDR2 LQKENI. This CDR3 has 14 amino acids. V lost 4 bases to trimming and J lost 7 bases, with 14 bases between them. The CDR3 protein is CASSLEVGGQPQHF. Written as DNA, the CDR3 is TGTGCCAGCTCACTCGAGGTCGGTGGCCAGCCCCAGCATTTT.

V and J are TRBV11-2 and TRBJ2-5; 10 positions agree with TRBD1. The CDR3 has 16 amino acids. The germline gives CDR1 SGHAT, CDR2 FQNNGV. The J segment lost 2 bases and the V segment lost 5 bases, leaving 8 bases of the junction unmatched. The chain's CDR3 is CASSRFRDRGQETQYF. CDR3 bases: TGTGCCAGCAGCCGTTTCCGGGACAGGGGACAAGAGACCCAGTACTTC.

The CDR3 nucleotides are TGCGCCAGCAGCCCTTTTATCAGGGGAGGGTCCTACAATGAGCAGTTCTTC. It codes for CASSPFIRGGSYNEQFF. The chain carries TRBV4-1 and TRBJ2-1, with a tentative D call TRBD2 (7 bases). The CDR3 covers 17 residues. Germline values: CDR1 MGHRA, CDR2 YSYEKL. Between the trimmed V and J ends, which lost 4 bases and 1 base, there was a span of 17 bases.

This sequence joins TRBV19 and TRBJ2-3, with D perhaps matching TRBD2 (7 bases). The ends were cut back, 5 bases at V and 1 base at J, with 31 bases in the middle. This CDR3 region has 21 residues. Germline loops: CDR1 LNHDA, CDR2 SQIVND (reference sequence). The CDR3 nucleotides are TGTGCCAGTAGTGCTACGGGGGGCCCGACGGTACTAACCTCTCGCACAGATACGCAGTATTTT. Amino acids: CASSATGGPTVLTSRTDTQYF.

The rearrangement links TRBV5-8 to TRBJ1-2; D is undetermined. The CDR3 contains 14 residues. Trimming pared 2 bases from V and 0 bases from J, leaving 8 bases between. Germline CDR1 is SGHTS and CDR2 is YDEGEE. The CDR3 DNA is TGTGCCAGCAGCTTCGCAGGTGCTAACTATGGCTACACCTTC. This codes for CASSFAGANYGYTF. The variable domain in full, with the rest retrieved from reference TRBV5-8 and TRBJ1-2, is EAGVTQSPTHLIKTRGQQATLRCSPISGHTSVYWYQQALGLGLQFLLWYDEGEERNRGNFPPRFSGRQFPNYSSELNVNALELEDSALYLCASSFAGANYGYTFGSGTRLTVV.

In nucleotides, the CDR3 is TGTGCCAGCAGGGCAGGGGACAGCCTCGTGAAACTGTTTTTT. Its protein is CASRAGDSLVKLFF. The V gene is TRBV7-8, the J gene TRBJ1-4; TRBD1 agrees at 7 bases. The length of the CDR3 is 14 residues. The germline V gene encodes CDR1 SGHVS and CDR2 FQNEAQ. With V trimmed by 6 bases and J by 11 bases, 12 bases remained unmatched.

The genes are TRBV5-1 and TRBJ1-5; tentative D call: TRBD1 (6 bases). V was pared by 6 bases and J by 0 bases, with 25 bases between. CDR1 is SGHRS and CDR2 is YFSETQ in the germline V gene. The CDR3 runs to 19 residues. The CDR3 region has the DNA TGCGCCAGCACCAGTACCGCCGGGACAAACATCTATAGCAATCAGCCCCAGCATTTT. This translates into CASTSTAGTNIYSNQPQHF.

The count of this clone is one. The V gene is TRBV4-1, the J gene TRBJ1-3; D is uncertain. There are 16 residues in the CDR3. In germline, CDR1 is MGHRA, CDR2 YSYEKL. V lost 1 base and J lost 0, with 10 bases in between. The CDR3, as DNA: TGCGCCAGCAGCCAAGGAGAGGTGCTCTCTGGAAACACCATATATTTT. Protein: CASSQGEVLSGNTIYF.

The chain has TRBV2 and TRBJ2-3; 9 bases are shared with TRBD2. Trimming removed 1 base from V and 5 bases from J; junction bases left unmatched: 10. The CDR3 is 17 amino acids. Germline V lookup: CDR1 SNHLY, CDR2 FYNNEI. In DNA, the CDR3 is TGTGCCAGCAGTGAAGTAGGGTTGCGGGGGGGAGTAGATACGCAGTATTTT. Amino acid sequence: CASSEVGLRGGVDTQYF.

V gene TRBV27 combines with J gene TRBJ2-7; D gene ambiguous. In germline, CDR1 is MNHEY, CDR2 SMNVEV (reference sequence). The CDR3 has 11 residues. V shed 2 bases and J shed 6 bases, with 5 bases lying between them. The CDR3 loop reads CASSLPCEQYF. The DNA for the CDR3 is TGTGCCAGCAGTTTACCGTGCGAGCAGTACTTC.

This clone has only one observation. The genes are TRBV7-9 and TRBJ1-1; 7 bases align to TRBD1. The germline CDR1 and CDR2 sequences are SEHNR and FQNEAQ (reference sequence). After removal of 0 bases from V and 1 base from J, the junction contained 5 bases not matched to a gene. This CDR3 is 16 amino acids long. CDR3 coding DNA: TGTGCCAGCAGCTTAGCGTTTAGGACAGGGAACACTGAAGCTTTCTTT. Residues: CASSLAFRTGNTEAFF.

The chain employs TRBV5-4 and TRBJ1-6; 9 nucleotides align to TRBD1. The CDR3 spans 15 residues. The V and J ends lost 4 bases and 7 bases, in that order; junction bases with no gene match: 6. CDR1 is SGHNT, CDR2 YYREEE, per germline (reference sequence). The CDR3 coding sequence is TGTGCCAGCAGCAGGACAGGGGCGAACAATTCACCCCTCCACTTT. Translating gives CASSRTGANNSPLHF.

The rearrangement links TRBV2 to TRBJ2-7; D possibly corresponds to TRBD2 (6 bases). There are 14 residues in the CDR3. V was trimmed by 6 bases and J by 2 bases, leaving 14 bases between them. Per germline, CDR1 SNHLY and CDR2 FYNNEI. The CDR3, as DNA: TGTGCCAGCAGAGCAGGAGGGCGCCCCTACGAGCAGTACGTC. Residues: CASRAGGRPYEQYV.

J is TRBJ1-1 and V is TRBV6-2 or TRBV6-3, with D maybe TRBD1 (6 bases). This CDR3 region has 14 residues. V was cut by 2 bases and J by 5 bases, with 12 bases left in between. CDR1 MNHEY and CDR2 SVGEGT come from the germline V gene. The CDR3 DNA follows: TGTGCCAGCAGTTACGGCGGGGGCAGGACTGAAGCTTTCTTT. As protein: CASSYGGGRTEAFF.

As concerns this clone: The same CDR3 is also encoded by other DNA sequences in this sample. V and J are TRBV12-3 or TRBV12-4 and TRBJ2-2, with D possibly TRBD2 on 5 matching bases. The CDR3 totals 13 residues. V lost 5 bases, J lost 4 bases, and 8 bases lay in between. The CDR3: CASSPRGTGELFF. The CDR3 DNA reads as TGTGCCAGCAGTCCACGGGGCACCGGGGAGCTGTTTTTT.

The chain employs TRBV5-1 and TRBJ1-4; the D gene is possibly TRBD1 (5 bases). V shed 0 bases and J shed 2 bases, with 11 bases lying between them. Germline lookup yields CDR1 SGHRS and CDR2 YFSETQ. The CDR3 has 16 residues. The CDR3 sequence: CASSLGRTSTNEKLFF. In DNA form, the CDR3 reads TGCGCCAGCAGCTTGGGAAGGACATCGACTAATGAAAAACTGTTTTTT.

The chain couples TRBV29-1 to TRBJ2-7; 12 bases line up with TRBD2. This CDR3 contains 18 residues. CDR1 and CDR2 (germline): SQVTM, ANQGSEA. Trimming at V came to 7 bases and at J to 4 bases, leaving 20 bases not matched to a gene. The DNA of the CDR3 is TGCAGCGCCTCGCCGGGGCTAGCGGGAGGGCCCAGTCCTTACGAGCAGTACGTC. Translated: CSASPGLAGGPSPYEQYV.

The chain combines TRBV5-6 with TRBJ1-6; D is ambiguous. CDR1 is SGHDT and CDR2 is YYEEEE in the germline V gene. The V end was cut by 0 bases, the J end by 0 bases, with 10 bases between. This CDR3 comprises 17 residues. The CDR3 reads CASSLAGLSSYNSPLHF. The CDR3 region has the DNA TGTGCCAGCAGCTTGGCAGGCCTGAGCTCCTATAATTCACCCCTCCACTTT.

The chain carries TRBV5-1 and TRBJ2-3, with a weak D call TRBD2 (6 bases). Trimming pared 0 bases from V and 13 bases from J, leaving 21 bases between. The CDR3 consists of 15 residues. Germline values: CDR1 SGHRS, CDR2 YFSETQ. As DNA, the CDR3 is TGCGCCAGCAGCTTGGCTGGCGGGGTGACAGAGAATGAGTATTTT. Translated, it gives CASSLAGGVTENEYF.

V usage is TRBV7-2 and J usage is TRBJ2-6; 7 nucleotides match TRBD1. Trimming took 4 bases from V and 9 from J; bases not matched to a gene: 3. This CDR3 comprises 13 residues. Germline V gene data show CDR1 as SGHTA and CDR2 as FQGNSA. CDR3 in amino acids: CASSSWTGNVLTF. The CDR3 nucleotides read TGTGCCAGCAGCTCCTGGACAGGCAACGTCCTGACTTTC. Using reference TRBV7-2 and TRBJ2-6 for the parts outside the CDR3, the full variable domain is GAGVSQSPSNKVTEKGKDVELRCDPISGHTALYWYRQSLGQGLEFLIYFQGNSAPDKSGLPSDRFSAERTGGSVSTLTIQRTQQEDSAVYLCASSSWTGNVLTFGAGSRLTVL.

This clone was counted a few times. CDR3 sequence (DNA): TGTGCCAGCTCATTAACAGGGGACGGCAACTATGGCTACACCTTC. Translated, it gives CASSLTGDGNYGYTF. The V gene is TRBV18, the J gene TRBJ1-2; 7 bases line up with TRBD1. CDR1 is KGHSH, CDR2 LQKENI, per germline. Germline trimming cut 5 bases from V and 2 bases from J; bases unmatched to any gene: 8. The CDR3 has 15 residues.

The chain joins TRBV18 to TRBJ2-5; the D gene is possibly TRBD1 (5 bases). The CDR3 length is 14 residues. V was cut by 6 bases and J by 4 bases, with 15 bases left in between. Germline-derived CDR1 and CDR2 are KGHSH and LQKENI. Written as DNA, the CDR3 is TGTGCCAGCTCTCAAAAGGATAGGGGAGAGACCCAGTACTTC. It is translated as CASSQKDRGETQYF.

The chain employs TRBV5-5 and TRBJ1-2; 9 bases agree with TRBD1. The CDR3 covers 16 residues. Unmatched junction bases numbered 11, after V lost 4 bases and J lost 4 bases. Germline V CDR1 and CDR2: SGHKS, YYEKEE (reference sequence). The DNA of the CDR3 is TGTGCCAGCAGCACAGGGGGGACAGGGAATTTCTATGGCTACACCTTC. Residues: CASSTGGTGNFYGYTF.

This chain connects TRBV27 to TRBJ1-1, with 7 positions matching TRBD1. The CDR3 runs to 14 residues. The junction had 10 bases not matched to a gene; V was cut back by 5 bases and J by 7 bases. Germline CDR1 and CDR2: MNHEY and SMNVEV (reference sequence). In nucleotides, the CDR3 is TGTGCCAGCAGTGCCATCGACAGGGCTGGTGAAGCTTTCTTT. Its translation: CASSAIDRAGEAFF.

The genes are TRBV3-1 (or the pseudogene TRBV3-2) and TRBJ1-2; 11 positions match TRBD1. CDR3 size: 15 residues. V trimming: 1 base; J trimming: 8 bases; junction bases outside the gene matches: 6. Germline-derived CDR1 and CDR2 are LGHDT and YNNKEL (reference sequence). The CDR3 nucleotides read TGTGCCAGCAGCCAAGGGGGGACAGGGGGTAGAGGCTACACCTTC. Its translation is CASSQGGTGGRGYTF.

V usage is TRBV13 and J usage is TRBJ2-7, with 8 nucleotides matching TRBD2. Germline CDR1 and CDR2: PRHDT and FYEKMQ (reference sequence). The CDR3 is 12 amino acids. Unmatched junction bases numbered 8, after V lost 3 bases and J lost 13 bases. CDR3 nucleotide sequence: TGTGCCAGCAGCTTGGGTGTCGGGGGGGCCTACTTC. Protein: CASSLGVGGAYF.

The genes are TRBV19 and TRBJ1-2; D is unclear. Germline lookup yields CDR1 LNHDA and CDR2 SQIVND (reference sequence). V lost 3 bases, J lost 4 bases, and 12 bases lay in between. This CDR3 has 14 amino acids. This CDR3 is CASSIYGFAYGYTF. In DNA, the CDR3 is TGTGCCAGTAGTATCTACGGGTTTGCCTATGGCTACACCTTC.

The V gene is TRBV28, the J gene TRBJ2-7; 9 bases match TRBD1. CDR3 length equals 14 residues. The junction had 7 bases not matched to a gene; V was cut back by 6 bases and J by 4 bases. Germline CDR1 and CDR2: MDHEN and SYDVKM. The DNA of the CDR3 is TGTGCCAGCAGCCGAGGGACAGGGATTTACGAGCAGTACTTC. It encodes CASSRGTGIYEQYF.